The 24 T cell receptor beta chains below come from one sample, sequenced in a study of blood T cells in healthy people across ages. The authors ran a second PCR of 7 to 11 cycles using a sample-barcoded 5' primer and a J-beta primer mix. TCRdb re-called the 5' RACE reads with MiXCR, one entry per CDR3 protein. The sample has around 800,000 distinct CDR3 sequences; approximately 24% are singletons. A further study also used this sample, focusing on T cells of mothers and their children.

The sequenced material came from blood. These TCRs come from a boy aged 10-17 years in good health.

The chain joins TRBV7-3 to TRBJ2-3, with no clear D. CDR3 size: 13 residues. Trimming pared 4 bases from V and 4 bases from J, leaving 9 bases between. CDR1 and CDR2 (germline): SGHTA, FQGTGA. The CDR3 DNA is TGTGCCAGCAGCTGGGGTATCGCAGATACGCAGTATTTT. It yields the protein CASSWGIADTQYF.

In its sample, this clonotype was seen once. V and J are TRBV11-2 and TRBJ1-1; D call uncertain. Trimming removed 1 base at V and 3 bases at J, with 12 bases between. Germline-derived CDR1 and CDR2 are SGHAT and FQNNGV. This CDR3 is 15 amino acids long. The CDR3 nucleotides are TGTGCCAGCAGCTTAGGACCTGGGATCTACACTGAAGCTTTCTTT. Encoded protein: CASSLGPGIYTEAFF.

The gene calls are TRBV7-2 and TRBJ2-7, with D unresolved. The CDR3 consists of 14 residues. CDR1 SGHTA and CDR2 FQGNSA come from the germline V gene. The V end lost 1 base, the J end lost 6 bases, and 13 bases lay between the germline ends. CDR3 nucleotide sequence: TGTGCCAGCAGCTTAGGGTCCAATAGCCCCGAGCAGTACTTC. It specifies CASSLGSNSPEQYF.

This clonotype was observed a few times. The chain couples TRBV6-2 or TRBV6-3 to TRBJ1-5; 9 bases are shared with TRBD1. Germline V gene lookup returns CDR1 MNHEY and CDR2 SVGEGT. This CDR3 has 14 residues. The CDR3 is CAGSDRGSNQPQHF. The CDR3 region has the DNA TGTGCGGGAAGTGACAGGGGGAGCAATCAGCCCCAGCATTTT.

This clonotype was found a few times. The chain uses TRBV6-1 and TRBJ2-1; 7 nucleotides match TRBD1. This CDR3 is built from 13 residues. Germline assignment: CDR1 MNHNS and CDR2 SASEGT. With 10 bases clipped from V and 3 bases from J, the junction kept 6 bases outside the gene matches. CDR3 sequence reads: CATVRGNYNEQFF. The DNA for the CDR3 is TGTGCCACCGTCAGGGGGAACTACAATGAGCAGTTCTTC.

This clonotype occurred a few times. The chain has TRBV28 and TRBJ2-1; tentative D call: TRBD1 (5 bases). The assigned J gene may be wrong: the sequence end matches TRBJ2-7 better. Germline CDR1 reads MDHEN; CDR2 reads SYDVKM. This CDR3 has 12 amino acids. Here the CDR3 reads CASTSTVDEQYF. CDR3 in DNA: TGTGCCAGCACCTCGACAGTTGACGAGCAGTACTTC.

This clonotype came up many times. The chain links TRBV7-2 to TRBJ2-5; D unresolved. CDR1 and CDR2 (germline): SGHTA, FQGNSA. The V and J ends lost 5 bases and 13 bases respectively, with 17 bases between them. CDR3 size: 12 residues. In DNA, the CDR3 is TGTGCCAGCAGCAAAGACTTGGTCTTCCCGTACTTC. Translating gives CASSKDLVFPYF.

As to this clonotype: The CDR3 carries no conserved terminal phenylalanine or tryptophan, so it likely arises from a read error. The CDR3 loop reads CASSLPKGQSSYNEQFL. CDR3 DNA: TGCGCCAGCAGCTTGCCCAAAGGTCAGTCGTCCTACAATGAGCAGTTCCTC. This chain connects TRBV5-1 to TRBJ2-1, with D hard to call. The CDR3 is made up of 17 amino acids. CDR1 SGHRS and CDR2 YFSETQ come from the germline V gene. The V end lost 1 base, the J end lost 1 base, and 15 bases lay between the germline ends.

The chain links TRBV16 to TRBJ2-7, with 16 nucleotides matching TRBD2. Germline assignment: CDR1 KGHSY and CDR2 FQNENV. The V segment lost 4 bases and the J segment 6 bases; nucleotides outside the gene matches: 9. The CDR3 consists of 17 residues. The CDR3 DNA sequence: TGTGCCAGCAGCCCCCCGGGACTAGCGGGGGGGCGACTCGAGCAGTACTTC. Its translation is CASSPPGLAGGRLEQYF.

This clonotype was counted only a few times. This chain connects TRBV5-1 to TRBJ2-3, with a weak D call TRBD2 (6 bases). The CDR3 is 14 residues long. Germline V gene lookup returns CDR1 SGHRS and CDR2 YFSETQ. The V end was cut by 4 bases, the J end by 2 bases, with 11 bases between. The CDR3 DNA sequence: TGCGCCAGCAGCGGCGGGACCGTCACAGATACGCAGTATTTT. Translation gives CASSGGTVTDTQYF. Combining the CDR3 with reference TRBV5-1 and TRBJ2-3 gives the whole variable domain KAGVTQTPRYLIKTRGQQVTLSCSPISGHRSVSWYQQTPGQGLQFLFEYFSETQRNKGNFPGRFSGRQFSNSRSEMNVSTLELGDSALYLCASSGGTVTDTQYFGPGTRLTVL.

The chain employs TRBV9 and TRBJ1-5; tentative D call: TRBD1 (5 bases). The germline V gene has CDR1 SGDLS and CDR2 YYNGEE. There are 15 residues in the CDR3. V was pared by 1 base and J by 6 bases, with 14 bases between. For the CDR3, the DNA is TGTGCCAGCAGCGTATACGGTGGGGGGATTCAGCCCCAGCATTTT. Residues: CASSVYGGGIQPQHF.

This clonotype was found a few times. V gene TRBV20-1 combines with J gene TRBJ1-5; D gene unclear. The CDR3 sequence is 14 residues long. Per the germline V gene, CDR1 is DFQATT and CDR2 is SNEGSKA (reference sequence). Trimming took 5 bases from V and 4 from J, leaving 15 bases between them. This chain's CDR3 is CSARNPLLNQPQHF. In DNA, the CDR3 is TGCAGTGCTCGGAACCCATTATTAAATCAGCCCCAGCATTTT.

This chain joins TRBV3-1 and TRBJ2-5; TRBD2 agrees at 7 bases. The J call could be wrong; TRBJ2-1 is a better fit for the DNA end. The length of the CDR3 is 17 residues. Germline values: CDR1 LGHDT, CDR2 YNNKEL (reference sequence). CDR3 protein: CASSQDKKAGHWDEQFF. CDR3 coding DNA: TGTGCCAGCAGCCAAGATAAGAAAGCGGGGCATTGGGATGAGCAGTTCTTC.

This clonotype was counted between two and nine times. The V and J genes are TRBV29-1 and TRBJ1-2; D remains ambiguous. Deletions cut 2 bases from V and 7 bases from J, with 17 bases between. Per germline, CDR1 SQVTM and CDR2 ANQGSEA. The CDR3 spans 14 residues. CDR3 sequence reads: CSVEKTFGYSGYTF. The DNA for the CDR3 is TGCAGCGTTGAAAAAACCTTTGGGTATTCTGGCTACACCTTC. Full variable domain (remainder filled in from reference TRBV29-1 and TRBJ1-2): SAVISQKPSRDICQRGTSLTIQCQVDSQVTMMFWYRQQPGQSLTLIATANQGSEATYESGFVIDKFPISRPNLTFSTLTVSNMSPEDSSIYLCSVEKTFGYSGYTFGSGTRLTVV.

The rearrangement links TRBV15 to TRBJ2-1; D gene uncertain. Germline-derived CDR1 and CDR2 are LNHNV and YYDKDF (reference sequence). The CDR3 consists of 14 residues. Trimming removed 4 bases at V and 0 bases at J, with 7 bases between. CDR3 residues: CATSKLISYNEQFF. The CDR3 coding sequence is TGTGCCACCAGCAAACTCATCTCCTACAATGAGCAGTTCTTC. The full variable domain, completed using reference TRBV15 and TRBJ2-1, is DAMVIQNPRYQVTQFGKPVTLSCSQTLNHNVMYWYQQKSSQAPKLLFHYYDKDFNNEADTPDNFQSRRPNTSFCFLDIRSPGLGDTAMYLCATSKLISYNEQFFGPGTRLTVL.

The chain uses TRBV6-1 and TRBJ1-4; 10 bases match TRBD1. This CDR3 spans 14 amino acids. Germline V lookup: CDR1 MNHNS, CDR2 SASEGT. With V trimmed by 6 bases and J by 7 bases, 5 bases remained unmatched. The CDR3 protein is CASRRQGAREKLFF. Here the CDR3 DNA reads TGTGCCAGCAGAAGACAGGGGGCTCGTGAAAAACTGTTTTTT.

The rearrangement uses TRBV30 and TRBJ1-1; D gene unclear. V lost 1 base to trimming and J lost 2 bases, with 5 bases between them. Germline V gives CDR1 GTSNPN, CDR2 SVGIG (reference sequence). The CDR3 has 12 amino acids. DNA of the CDR3: TGTGCCTGGAGTGACGGTAACACTGAAGCTTTCTTT. Translating gives CAWSDGNTEAFF.

This chain connects TRBV12-3 or TRBV12-4 to TRBJ2-7; D is uncertain. V was clipped by 7 bases and J by 0 bases, with 13 bases between them. The CDR3 is 14 residues long. The CDR3 DNA sequence: TGTGCCAGCACCTTGTACGGCCGCTCCTACGAGCAGTACTTC. It yields the protein CASTLYGRSYEQYF.

The V call is TRBV20-1, the J call TRBJ2-7; 10 bases are shared with TRBD1. CDR1 is DFQATT and CDR2 is SNEGSKA in the germline V gene (reference sequence). V dropped 1 base and J dropped 4; count of bases not matched to a gene: 4. This CDR3 comprises 14 residues. CDR3 amino acids: CSARGTGGLYEQYF. The CDR3 DNA follows: TGCAGTGCTAGAGGGACAGGGGGGTTGTACGAGCAGTACTTC.

This clonotype has only a few counts. The chain's CDR3 is CASSLTGGPYTQYF. CDR3 bases: TGTGCCAGCAGCTTAACGGGGGGGCCATATACGCAGTATTTT. The rearrangement uses TRBV7-3 and TRBJ2-3; perhaps TRBD2 as D (7 bases). The germline V and J ends were trimmed by 0 bases and 7 bases, with 11 bases remaining between them. From germline, CDR1 is SGHTA and CDR2 FQGTGA. This CDR3 spans 14 amino acids.

The rearrangement joins TRBV20-1 to TRBJ2-5; TRBD2 matches 11 bases. The CDR3 is 15 amino acids. Unmatched junction bases numbered 7, after V lost 2 bases and J lost 5 bases. Germline lookup yields CDR1 DFQATT and CDR2 SNEGSKA (reference sequence). CDR3 protein: CSARLAGGSLETQYF. The CDR3 DNA reads as TGCAGTGCTAGACTAGCGGGGGGTTCTTTGGAGACCCAGTACTTC.

This chain links TRBV5-1 with TRBJ2-2, with D perhaps given as TRBD1 or TRBD2 (5 bases each). CDR1 is SGHRS, CDR2 YFSETQ, per germline. Deletions cut 4 bases from V and 4 bases from J, with 14 bases between. CDR3 size: 15 residues. The CDR3 sequence: CASSPGRDFTGELFF. The CDR3 region has the DNA TGCGCCAGCAGCCCGGGACGAGACTTCACCGGGGAGCTGTTTTTT. Drawing the rest from reference TRBV5-1 and TRBJ2-2, the complete variable domain is KAGVTQTPRYLIKTRGQQVTLSCSPISGHRSVSWYQQTPGQGLQFLFEYFSETQRNKGNFPGRFSGRQFSNSRSEMNVSTLELGDSALYLCASSPGRDFTGELFFGEGSRLTVL.

There are a few counts of this clonotype. The chain couples TRBV6-4 to TRBJ2-4; D is ambiguous. The V end lost 4 bases, the J end lost 0 bases, and 7 bases lay between the germline ends. The CDR3 runs 14 residues. Per the germline V gene, CDR1 is MRHNA and CDR2 is SNTAGT. CDR3 DNA: TGTGCCAGCAGTGCCGAACTAGCCAAAAACATTCAGTACTTC. Protein: CASSAELAKNIQYF.

The chain links TRBV25-1 to TRBJ2-4, with 10 bases aligning to TRBD2. Germline V gene data show CDR1 as MGHDK and CDR2 as SYGVNS. V trimming: 8 bases; J trimming: 5 bases; junction bases outside the gene matches: 15. The CDR3 runs to 17 residues. In nucleotides, the CDR3 is TGTGCCAGCGAAGGGCTGACTACTAGCGGGGCTGAAAACATTCAGTACTTC. Encoded protein: CASEGLTTSGAENIQYF.